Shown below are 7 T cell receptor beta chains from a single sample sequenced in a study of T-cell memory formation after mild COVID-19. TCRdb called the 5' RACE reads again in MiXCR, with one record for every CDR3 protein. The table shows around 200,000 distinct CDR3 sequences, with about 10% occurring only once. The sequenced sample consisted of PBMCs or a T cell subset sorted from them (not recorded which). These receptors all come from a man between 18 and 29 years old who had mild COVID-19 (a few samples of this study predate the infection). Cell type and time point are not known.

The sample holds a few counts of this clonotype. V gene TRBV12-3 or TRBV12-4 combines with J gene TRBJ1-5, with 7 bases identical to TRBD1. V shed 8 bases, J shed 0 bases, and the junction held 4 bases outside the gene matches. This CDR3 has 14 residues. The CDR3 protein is CASSTGNSNQPQHF. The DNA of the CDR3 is TGTGCCAGCTCGACAGGGAATAGCAATCAGCCCCAGCATTTT.

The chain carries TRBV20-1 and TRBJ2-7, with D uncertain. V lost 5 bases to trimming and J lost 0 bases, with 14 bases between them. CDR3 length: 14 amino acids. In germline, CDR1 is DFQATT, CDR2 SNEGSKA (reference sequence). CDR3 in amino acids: CSAVQGSSSYEQYF. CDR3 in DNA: TGCAGTGCTGTCCAAGGGTCAAGCTCCTACGAGCAGTACTTC.

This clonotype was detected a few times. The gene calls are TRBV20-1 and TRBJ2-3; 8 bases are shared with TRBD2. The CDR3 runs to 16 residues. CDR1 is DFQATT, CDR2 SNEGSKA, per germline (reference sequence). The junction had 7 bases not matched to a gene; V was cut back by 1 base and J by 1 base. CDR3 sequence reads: CSARAPSGGRTDTQYF. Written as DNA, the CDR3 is TGCAGTGCTAGAGCCCCCAGCGGGGGACGCACAGATACGCAGTATTTT.

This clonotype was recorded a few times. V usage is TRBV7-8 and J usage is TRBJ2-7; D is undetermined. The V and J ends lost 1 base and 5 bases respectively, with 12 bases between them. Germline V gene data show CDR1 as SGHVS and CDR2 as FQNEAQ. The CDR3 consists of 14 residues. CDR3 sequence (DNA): TGTGCCAGCAGCTTAGGACCCTGGTCTCACGAGCAGTACGTC. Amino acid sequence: CASSLGPWSHEQYV.

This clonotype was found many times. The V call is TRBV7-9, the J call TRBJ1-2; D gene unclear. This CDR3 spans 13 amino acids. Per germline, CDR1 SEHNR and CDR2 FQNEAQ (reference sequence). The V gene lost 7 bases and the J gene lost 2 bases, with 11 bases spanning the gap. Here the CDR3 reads CASTPGTNYGYTF. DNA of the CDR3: TGTGCCAGCACCCCAGGCACCAACTATGGCTACACCTTC.

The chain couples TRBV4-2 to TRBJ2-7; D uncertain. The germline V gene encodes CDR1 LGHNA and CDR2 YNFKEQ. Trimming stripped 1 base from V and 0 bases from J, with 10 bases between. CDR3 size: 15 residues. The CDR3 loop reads CASSQVGTSSYEQYF. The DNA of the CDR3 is TGTGCCAGCAGCCAAGTGGGCACAAGCTCCTACGAGCAGTACTTC.

The CDR3 protein is CASSLAVAGAGIGDEQYF. The DNA of the CDR3 is TGTGCCAGCAGCTTGGCCGTAGCAGGGGCCGGTATAGGCGACGAGCAGTACTTC. The chain couples TRBV5-4 to TRBJ2-7; possibly TRBD1 for D (6 bases). The germline CDR1 and CDR2 sequences are SGHNT and YYREEE (reference sequence). V was cut by 0 bases and J by 5 bases, with 24 bases left in between. The CDR3 totals 18 residues.